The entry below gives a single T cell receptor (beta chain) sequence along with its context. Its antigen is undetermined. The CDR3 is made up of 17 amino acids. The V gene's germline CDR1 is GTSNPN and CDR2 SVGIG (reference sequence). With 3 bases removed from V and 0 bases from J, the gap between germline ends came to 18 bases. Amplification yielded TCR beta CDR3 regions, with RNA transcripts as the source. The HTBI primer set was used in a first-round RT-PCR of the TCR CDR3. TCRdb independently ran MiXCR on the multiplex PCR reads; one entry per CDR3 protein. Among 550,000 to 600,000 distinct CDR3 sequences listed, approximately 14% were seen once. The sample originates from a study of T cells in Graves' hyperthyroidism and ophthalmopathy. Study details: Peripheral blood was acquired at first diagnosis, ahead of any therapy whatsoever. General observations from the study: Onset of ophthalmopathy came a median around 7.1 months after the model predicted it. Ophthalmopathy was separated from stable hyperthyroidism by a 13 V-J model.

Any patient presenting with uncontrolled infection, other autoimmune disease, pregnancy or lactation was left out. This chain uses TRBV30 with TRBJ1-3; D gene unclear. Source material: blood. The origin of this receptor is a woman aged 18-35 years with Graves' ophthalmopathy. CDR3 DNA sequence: TGTGCCTGGAGCCCCACCCCATCGGCAGTCTCTGGAAACACCATATATTTT. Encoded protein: CAWSPTPSAVSGNTIYF.